The clone carrying this TCR beta chain was detected only a few times. Each CDR3 protein is one row after TCRdb ran MiXCR on the 5' RACE reads. Here the sample spans approximately 250,000 distinct CDR3 sequences, roughly 15% being singletons. CDR1 SGHVS and CDR2 FNYEAQ come from the germline V gene. This CDR3 contains 14 residues. V was clipped by 5 bases and J by 1 base, with 10 bases between them. This sample is part of a study of T-cell memory formation after mild COVID-19. The chain combines TRBV7-6 with TRBJ2-3; D gene unclear. The receptor was derived from an adult woman who had mild COVID-19 (a few samples of this study predate the infection). Cell type and time point are not known. Sequencing was performed on PBMCs or a T cell subset sorted from them (not recorded which). The CDR3 DNA follows: TGTGCCAGCAGCAAGAAGGACGGCACAGATACGCAGTATTTT. It translates to CASSKKDGTDTQYF.